The next 19 T cell receptor beta chains were all read from a single sample in a study of T cells after yellow fever vaccination. A single record per CDR3 protein comes from TCRdb applying MiXCR to the 5' RACE reads. Of approximately 300,000 distinct CDR3 sequences in the sample, 8.7% were seen once. The sequenced sample was PBMCs, obtained on the day of the first yellow fever vaccination. The receptors here all came from a man aged 18 to 29 who received the YFV17D yellow fever vaccine.

V is TRBV7-3 and J is TRBJ2-3, with 7 bases fitting TRBD1. With 5 bases clipped from V and 6 bases from J, the junction kept 8 bases outside the gene matches. This CDR3 has 14 amino acids. Germline V gene sequence: CDR1 SGHTA, CDR2 FQGTGA. CDR3 region: CASSLDDRADTQYF. DNA for the CDR3: TGTGCCAGCAGCCTGGACGACAGGGCGGATACGCAGTATTTT.

Only a few counts were recorded for this clonotype. J is TRBJ2-5 and V is TRBV12-3 or TRBV12-4, with 12 bases identical to TRBD2. The CDR3 totals 17 residues. With 5 bases clipped from V and 1 base from J, the junction kept 8 bases outside the gene matches. For the CDR3, the DNA is TGTGCCAGCAGTCCTCTTCTAGCGGGGGGGTTCCAAGAGACCCAGTACTTC. It yields the protein CASSPLLAGGFQETQYF.

This clonotype was counted at least ten times. The rearrangement joins TRBV18 to TRBJ2-1; possibly TRBD1 or TRBD2 for D (5 bases each). Looked up from germline, CDR1 is KGHSH and CDR2 is LQKENI. With 3 bases removed from V and 2 bases from J, the gap between germline ends came to 20 bases. The CDR3 is 18 residues long. DNA for the CDR3: TGTGCCAGCTCACCCCCCGGGGCCGCATCTAGACCCTACAATGAGCAGTTCTTC. Residues: CASSPPGAASRPYNEQFF.

V usage is TRBV27 and J usage is TRBJ2-7; TRBD1 or TRBD2 may be the D gene (5 bases each). CDR3 length: 13 residues. Germline V gene data show CDR1 as MNHEY and CDR2 as SMNVEV (reference sequence). V was trimmed by 3 bases and J by 3 bases, leaving 9 bases between them. CDR3 DNA sequence: TGTGCCAGCAGTTTCAGGGAGAACTACGAGCAGTACTTC. This sequence encodes CASSFRENYEQYF.

This clonotype was counted many times. This sequence joins TRBV6-2 or TRBV6-3 and TRBJ1-1; D not resolved. Trimming took 3 bases from V and 10 from J, leaving 21 bases between them. The CDR3 extends over 15 amino acids. Germline values: CDR1 MNHEY, CDR2 SVGEGT. The CDR3 nucleotides read TGTGCCAGCAGTTATTTGGCGTCGGCAGCCTTAAGAGCTTTCTTT. Its protein is CASSYLASAALRAFF.

On this clonotype itself: At one end, the junction sequence differs from germline, possibly due to a read error. The J gene is TRBJ2-7, the V gene TRBV3-1; TRBD2 is a possible D gene (6 bases). The CDR3 extends over 15 amino acids. Germline CDR1 reads LGHDT; CDR2 reads YNNKEL (reference sequence). The chain's CDR3 is CASCQDLAGSYEQYF. DNA of the CDR3: TGTGCCAGCTGCCAAGATCTTGCGGGGAGCTACGAGCAGTACTTC.

The chain couples TRBV20-1 to TRBJ2-7, with TRBD2 matching over 14 bases. This CDR3 comprises 16 residues. From germline, CDR1 is DFQATT and CDR2 SNEGSKA (reference sequence). V was clipped by 3 bases and J by 8 bases; unmatched bases: 12. The CDR3 sequence is CSASRTSGGRAVKQYF. The DNA for the CDR3 is TGCAGTGCTAGCCGGACTAGCGGGGGGCGTGCTGTCAAGCAGTACTTC.

This clonotype was detected many times. V and J are TRBV27 and TRBJ2-1; 8 positions agree with TRBD2. The germline CDR1 and CDR2 sequences are MNHEY and SMNVEV (reference sequence). This CDR3 has 15 residues. The junction had 7 bases not matched to a gene; V was cut back by 6 bases and J by 3 bases. The CDR3 DNA follows: TGTGCCAGCAGGACAAGCGGGGGAGTCTACAATGAGCAGTTCTTC. As protein: CASRTSGGVYNEQFF.

This clonotype was counted at least ten times. The chain uses TRBV20-1 and TRBJ2-7; no reliable D call. Trimming pared 3 bases from V and 0 bases from J, leaving 6 bases between. From germline, CDR1 is DFQATT and CDR2 SNEGSKA (reference sequence). This CDR3 comprises 12 residues. The chain's CDR3 is CSASYNSYEQYF. The CDR3 nucleotides read TGCAGTGCTAGTTATAACTCCTACGAGCAGTACTTC.

The V call is TRBV20-1, the J call TRBJ2-7; D not certain. The CDR3 has 14 residues. Between the trimmed V and J ends, which lost 6 bases and 4 bases, there was a span of 19 bases. Germline values: CDR1 DFQATT, CDR2 SNEGSKA (reference sequence). The CDR3 coding sequence is TGCAGTGCGACTGACACCCTCCTAGTTTACGAGCAGTACGTC. Translating it yields CSATDTLLVYEQYV.

This clonotype has ten or more counts. The CDR3 DNA is TGCAGTGCTAGATCCAGGACAGGGGTGGACGAGCAGTACTTC. This gives the protein CSARSRTGVDEQYF. V usage is TRBV20-1 and J usage is TRBJ2-7, with TRBD1 matching over 9 bases. This CDR3 region has 14 residues. The V and J ends lost 2 bases and 5 bases, in that order; junction bases with no gene match: 7. Germline CDR1 is DFQATT and CDR2 is SNEGSKA (reference sequence).

The chain links TRBV27 to TRBJ1-4, with 7 positions matching TRBD1. J was trimmed by 8 bases and V by 1 base; bases with no gene match: 13. The V gene's germline CDR1 is MNHEY and CDR2 SMNVEV (reference sequence). CDR3 size: 17 residues. CDR3 coding DNA: TGTGCCAGCAGTTTATATTTCAGACAGGGTCTGGAAGAAAAACTGTTTTTT. This translates into CASSLYFRQGLEEKLFF.

The sample holds one count of this clonotype. This sequence joins TRBV9 and TRBJ2-1; 9 bases map to TRBD2. Germline CDR1 SGDLS, CDR2 YYNGEE. The CDR3 is 17 amino acids. V lost 4 bases, J lost 5 bases, and 13 bases stayed unmatched. CDR3 in amino acids: CASSPPGRAGGNNEQFF. Written as DNA, the CDR3 is TGTGCCAGCAGCCCCCCTGGGAGAGCGGGGGGAAACAATGAGCAGTTCTTC.

This clonotype has at least ten counts. The genes are TRBV7-2 and TRBJ2-6; D ambiguous. V lost 5 bases, J lost 2 bases, and 10 bases lay in between. Germline CDR1 and CDR2: SGHTA and FQGNSA. The CDR3 is 15 amino acids. The chain's CDR3 is CASSQQSTGANVLTF. The DNA for the CDR3 is TGTGCCAGCAGCCAGCAGTCAACTGGGGCCAACGTCCTGACTTTC. Variable domain in full (rest from reference TRBV7-2 and TRBJ2-6): GAGVSQSPSNKVTEKGKDVELRCDPISGHTALYWYRQSLGQGLEFLIYFQGNSAPDKSGLPSDRFSAERTGGSVSTLTIQRTQQEDSAVYLCASSQQSTGANVLTFGAGSRLTVL.

The CDR3 nucleotides are TGTGCCAGCAGCGGGGGGCACAATGAGCAGTTCTTC. Encoded protein: CASSGGHNEQFF. J is TRBJ2-1 and V is TRBV5-6; D may correspond to TRBD1 or TRBD2 (6 bases each). The germline V gene has CDR1 SGHDT and CDR2 YYEEEE. The CDR3 is 12 residues long. V was clipped by 4 bases and J by 5 bases, with 7 bases between them.

The table lists this clonotype with many counts. This chain links TRBV4-3 with TRBJ2-1; 7 bases map to TRBD2. The CDR3 has 19 residues. V lost 1 base and J lost 0; bases outside the gene matches: 12. In germline, CDR1 is LGHNA, CDR2 YSLEER. The CDR3 loop is CASSQAKTGGPYSYNEQFF. DNA for the CDR3: TGCGCCAGCAGCCAAGCGAAGACGGGGGGTCCCTACTCCTACAATGAGCAGTTCTTC.

A few counts support this clonotype. The chain joins TRBV5-6 to TRBJ1-2; D is unclear. Per germline, CDR1 SGHDT and CDR2 YYEEEE. Trimming stripped 4 bases from V and 2 bases from J, with 15 bases between. This CDR3 has 15 residues. This chain's CDR3 is CASSLPAARNYGYTF. The DNA of the CDR3 is TGTGCCAGCAGCCTACCGGCAGCCAGAAACTATGGCTACACCTTC.

The chain uses TRBV6-5 and TRBJ1-6; 7 bases are shared with TRBD1. Germline V lookup: CDR1 MNHEY, CDR2 SVGAGI. After removal of 0 bases from V and 7 bases from J, the junction contained 3 bases not matched to a gene. The CDR3 totals 15 residues. CDR3 sequence: CASSYSGQANSPLHF. CDR3 bases: TGTGCCAGCAGTTACTCCGGACAGGCAAATTCACCCCTCCACTTT.

This clonotype showed up many times. J is TRBJ2-3 and V is TRBV5-1; tentative D call: TRBD2 (5 bases). The CDR3 is made up of 12 amino acids. The V end lost 3 bases, the J end lost 6 bases, and 8 bases lay between the germline ends. CDR1 SGHRS and CDR2 YFSETQ come from the germline V gene. Written as DNA, the CDR3 is TGCGCCAGCAGCTGGACTGGGGATACGCAGTATTTT. The encoded protein is CASSWTGDTQYF.